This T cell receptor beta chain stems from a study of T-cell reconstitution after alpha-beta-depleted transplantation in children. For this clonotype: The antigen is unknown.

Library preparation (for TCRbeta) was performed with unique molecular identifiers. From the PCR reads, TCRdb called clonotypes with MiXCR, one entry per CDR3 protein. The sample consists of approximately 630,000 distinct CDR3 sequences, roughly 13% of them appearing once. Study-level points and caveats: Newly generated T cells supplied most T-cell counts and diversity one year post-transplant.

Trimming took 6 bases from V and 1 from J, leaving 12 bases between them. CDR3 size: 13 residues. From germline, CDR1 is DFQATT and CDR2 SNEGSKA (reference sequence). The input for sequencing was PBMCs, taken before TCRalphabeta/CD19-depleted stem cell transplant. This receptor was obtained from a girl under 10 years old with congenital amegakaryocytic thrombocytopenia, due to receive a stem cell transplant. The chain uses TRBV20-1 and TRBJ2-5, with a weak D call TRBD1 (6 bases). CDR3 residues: CSADRTAQETQYF. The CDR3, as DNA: TGCAGTGCGGACCGGACAGCCCAAGAGACCCAGTACTTC.